The 21 T cell receptor beta chains presented below share a single source sample, sequenced in a study of blood T cell repertoires in COVID-19. Libraries were prepared by immunoSEQ multiplex PCR; TCRdb keeps only in-frame clonotypes and omits some of them. Of under 350,000 clones listed, around 89% are singletons. Sequencing was carried out using peripheral blood. The receptor set was obtained from a man aged 40-50 years with acute or convalescent COVID-19.

CDR3 sequence reads: CASSLSIRVGTEAFF. CDR3 DNA sequence: TGTGCCAGCAGTTTATCGATCAGGGTGGGCACTGAAGCTTTCTTT. This chain joins TRBV27 and TRBJ1-1; possible D gene TRBD1, 5 bases. Germline loops: CDR1 MNHEY, CDR2 SMNVEV (reference sequence). This CDR3 comprises 15 residues. V gave up 0 bases and J gave up 4 bases, with 12 bases separating them.

V is TRBV5-1 and J is TRBJ1-2; unclear D gene. The germline V gene encodes CDR1 SGHRS and CDR2 YFSETQ. V lost 5 bases and J lost 1, with 9 bases in between. This CDR3 comprises 13 residues. The CDR3 DNA reads TGCGCCAGCAGTCGGACTGATAACTATGGCTACACCTTC. It translates to CASSRTDNYGYTF.

V gene TRBV11-2 combines with J gene TRBJ2-7, with D unclear. Germline V gene sequence: CDR1 SGHAT, CDR2 FQNNGV. The CDR3 runs to 15 residues. Trimming removed 5 bases from V and 1 base from J, with 15 bases in between. This chain's CDR3 is CASSPLSSESYEQYF. The CDR3 bases are TGTGCCAGCAGCCCCCTCTCAAGTGAGTCCTACGAGCAGTACTTC. The full variable domain, with the rest looked up from reference TRBV11-2 and TRBJ2-7, is EAGVAQSPRYKIIEKRQSVAFWCNPISGHATLYWYQQILGQGPKLLIQFQNNGVVDDSQLPKDRFSAERLKGVDSTLKIQPAKLEDSAVYLCASSPLSSESYEQYFGPGTRLTVT.

This chain connects TRBV5-1 to TRBJ2-3, with TRBD1 identical over 8 bases. The V gene end was trimmed by 7 bases and the J gene end by 3 bases; junction bases not matched to a gene: 4. Germline lookup yields CDR1 SGHRS and CDR2 YFSETQ. The CDR3 is 13 amino acids. The CDR3 DNA sequence: TGCGCCAGCTGGACAGGGCCAACAGATACGCAGTATTTT. Translated, it gives CASWTGPTDTQYF.

The rearrangement uses TRBV11-1 and TRBJ2-7; D might be TRBD1 (5 bases). The CDR3 is 16 amino acids. V lost 1 base to trimming and J lost 3 bases, with 16 bases between them. CDR1 and CDR2 from the germline V gene are SGHAT and FQDESV (reference sequence). This chain's CDR3 is CASSLEGAFAVYEQYF. CDR3 coding DNA: TGTGCCAGCAGCTTAGAAGGGGCATTTGCGGTCTACGAGCAGTACTTC.

The chain employs TRBV19 and TRBJ1-5; 8 bases match TRBD1. CDR3 length: 14 amino acids. V shed 8 bases, J shed 0 bases, and the junction held 3 bases outside the gene matches. Germline values: CDR1 LNHDA, CDR2 SQIVND (reference sequence). The CDR3 protein is CASLDRASNQPQHF. DNA for the CDR3: TGTGCCAGTTTGGACAGGGCTAGCAATCAGCCCCAGCATTTT.

The chain joins TRBV5-4 to TRBJ1-4; D ambiguous. Trimming shortened V by 4 bases and J by 4 bases, and 11 bases separated the two germline ends. This CDR3 has 14 residues. Germline V gives CDR1 SGHNT, CDR2 YYREEE (reference sequence). In DNA form, the CDR3 reads TGTGCCAGCAGCATGAACAACCATAATGAAAAACTGTTTTTT. This sequence encodes CASSMNNHNEKLFF.

This chain joins TRBV6-6 and TRBJ2-7, with TRBD1 as a possible D gene (6 bases). There are 14 residues in the CDR3. From germline, CDR1 is MNHNY and CDR2 SVGAGI (reference sequence). Trimming stripped 0 bases from V and 2 bases from J, with 8 bases between. In DNA form, the CDR3 reads TGTGCCAGCAGTTACTCGGACAGAGCCTACGAGCAGTACTTC. Amino acids: CASSYSDRAYEQYF.

This clone was picked up one time. V is TRBV28 and J is TRBJ1-6; D is undetermined. Per the germline V gene, CDR1 is MDHEN and CDR2 is SYDVKM. This CDR3 comprises 16 residues. The V and J ends lost 6 bases and 3 bases respectively, with 15 bases between them. Written as DNA, the CDR3 is TGTGCCAGCAGCTCTCAACGAGGGATCTATAATTCACCCCTCCACTTT. It specifies CASSSQRGIYNSPLHF.

This clone was detected only once. The chain uses TRBV7-3 and TRBJ2-2; 7 nucleotides match TRBD1. The CDR3 contains 15 residues. V trimming: 4 bases; J trimming: 3 bases; junction bases outside the gene matches: 5. Germline-derived CDR1 and CDR2 are SGHTA and FQGTGA. The CDR3 protein is CASSSTGLDTGELFF. In nucleotides, the CDR3 is TGTGCCAGCAGCTCGACAGGGCTTGACACCGGGGAGCTGTTTTTT.

V and J are TRBV5-1 and TRBJ1-2; 10 nucleotides align to TRBD1. CDR1 is SGHRS and CDR2 is YFSETQ in the germline V gene. The CDR3 length is 14 residues. V lost 4 bases, J lost 5 bases, and 5 bases stayed unmatched. The CDR3 sequence: CASSHRDRGYGYTF. The CDR3 nucleotides read TGCGCCAGCAGCCACAGGGACAGGGGATATGGCTACACCTTC.

As DNA, the CDR3 is TGTGCCAGCAGTGAATCAGGGGCAAGTGGCTACACCTTC. Amino acid sequence: CASSESGASGYTF. This chain joins TRBV25-1 and TRBJ1-2, with D possibly matching TRBD1 (6 bases). Germline V gene sequence: CDR1 MGHDK, CDR2 SYGVNS. Trimming removed 1 base from V and 7 bases from J, with 10 bases in between. The CDR3 spans 13 residues.

This sequence joins TRBV5-1 and TRBJ2-7; D not resolved. CDR1 and CDR2 from the germline V gene are SGHRS and YFSETQ. Trimming removed 0 bases at V and 4 bases at J, with 11 bases between. There are 14 residues in the CDR3. The CDR3, as DNA: TGCGCCAGCAGCTTGGACAGCAATATATACGAGCAGTACTTC. It translates to CASSLDSNIYEQYF.

The chain employs TRBV6-5 and TRBJ1-2; 10 bases agree with TRBD1. The CDR3 is made up of 14 amino acids. V shed 6 bases and J 2 bases; nucleotides not matched to a gene: 3. Germline V lookup: CDR1 MNHEY, CDR2 SVGAGI. The CDR3 reads CASRRDRGNYGYTF. In nucleotides, the CDR3 is TGTGCCAGCAGACGGGACAGGGGAAACTATGGCTACACCTTC.

A single count supports this clone. The rearrangement uses TRBV14 and TRBJ2-3; 11 bases agree with TRBD2. Losses at the gene ends were 6 bases for V and 0 bases for J; bases not matched to a gene: 5. This CDR3 has 16 amino acids. Germline assignment: CDR1 SGHDN and CDR2 FVKESK. CDR3 coding DNA: TGTGCCAGCAGTACCTGGACTAGCGGGAGCACAGATACGCAGTATTTT. Translated: CASSTWTSGSTDTQYF.

The V gene is TRBV2, the J gene TRBJ1-4, with D possibly TRBD1 on 5 matching bases. Germline V gene sequence: CDR1 SNHLY, CDR2 FYNNEI. Deletions cut 7 bases from V and 5 bases from J, with 11 bases between. CDR3 length: 13 amino acids. The CDR3: CASTETANEKLFF. The CDR3 region has the DNA TGTGCCAGCACAGAGACAGCCAATGAAAAACTGTTTTTT. The full variable domain, in which reference TRBV2 and TRBJ1-4 provide the parts outside the CDR3, is EPEVTQTPSHQVTQMGQEVILRCVPISNHLYFYWYRQILGQKVEFLVSFYNNEISEKSEIFDDQFSVERPDGSNFTLKIRSTKLEDSAMYFCASTETANEKLFFGSGTQLSVL.

The sample holds one count of this clone. CDR3: CASSLWGGANGDTQYF. The CDR3 DNA follows: TGTGCCAGCAGCTTATGGGGGGGGGCCAATGGAGATACGCAGTATTTT. The chain uses TRBV11-2 and TRBJ2-3; D is perhaps TRBD2 (7 bases). V was trimmed by 2 bases and J by 5 bases, leaving 17 bases between them. This CDR3 has 16 residues. The germline gives CDR1 SGHAT, CDR2 FQNNGV.

V gene TRBV18 combines with J gene TRBJ2-6; a weak D match, TRBD2 (5 bases). CDR1 KGHSH and CDR2 LQKENI come from the germline V gene. The CDR3 runs 17 residues. Trimming shortened V by 6 bases and J by 0 bases, and 15 bases separated the two germline ends. CDR3 loop: CASSQKAGDSGANVLTF. CDR3 in DNA: TGTGCCAGCTCCCAAAAGGCCGGGGACTCTGGGGCCAACGTCCTGACTTTC.

The chain employs TRBV6-7 and TRBJ2-7; D call uncertain. TRBV6-7 is marked as an open reading frame, function uncertain. V was pared by 2 bases and J by 7 bases, with 18 bases between. This CDR3 is 15 amino acids long. CDR3 nucleotides: TGTGCCAGCAGTTACGGAGCCATACCCTGGCGTGAGCAGTACTTC. Amino acid sequence: CASSYGAIPWREQYF.

The chain carries TRBV24-1 and TRBJ2-3; 8 bases are a match to TRBD1. V shed 3 bases and J 4 bases; nucleotides not matched to a gene: 14. The length of the CDR3 is 18 residues. The germline V gene has CDR1 KGHDR and CDR2 SFDVKD. Written as DNA, the CDR3 is TGTGCCACCAGTGATCCCCGGACAGGGCGCTTAGGCGCAGATACGCAGTATTTT. Protein sequence: CATSDPRTGRLGADTQYF.

The chain uses TRBV7-9 and TRBJ1-6, with D maybe TRBD1 (5 bases). CDR1 is SEHNR, CDR2 FQNEAQ, per germline (reference sequence). Deletions cut 1 base from V and 7 bases from J, with 11 bases between. The CDR3 has 15 amino acids. This CDR3 is CASSLVGGLNSPLHF. CDR3 coding DNA: TGTGCCAGCAGCTTAGTTGGGGGGTTGAATTCACCCCTCCACTTT.